This is a list of T cell receptor beta chains from one sample in a study of molecular identifiers for immune sequencing clone quantification. MiXCR was run by TCRdb on the PCR reads, yielding one entry per CDR3 protein. The sample shows roughly 320,000 distinct CDR3 sequences, about a fifth of them seen only once. Sequencing was done on a sample of naive CD8+ T cells from blood, with Jurkat cell RNA spiked in. The receptors here all came from a human donor in good health. Some libraries in this study had Jurkat cell RNA spiked in. Each CDR3 is given with its conserved first and last residue. Each record gives: clone size, D gene, V gene, J gene, CDR3 DNA, CDR3 protein. The D gene is left open where the match is weak. The size field is filled for only some rows; it gives once, few, many or a size class.

clone_size: many
d_call: -
v_call: TRBV7-3
j_call: TRBJ2-3
cdr3_nt: TGTGCCAGCAGCTTACAGGTTCCAGATACGCAGTATTTT
cdr3_aa: CASSLQVPDTQYF

clone_size: few
d_call: -
v_call: TRBV10-3
j_call: TRBJ1-6
cdr3_nt: TGTGCCATCAGTACAGGGAATAATTCACCCCTCCACTTT
cdr3_aa: CAISTGNNSPLHF

clone_size: many
d_call: -
v_call: TRBV15
j_call: TRBJ2-2
cdr3_nt: TGTGCCACCGGAGGGCTAGGCACCGGGGAGCTGTTTTTT
cdr3_aa: CATGGLGTGELFF

clone_size: many
d_call: TRBD2
v_call: TRBV9
j_call: TRBJ2-3
cdr3_nt: TGTGCCAGCAGCGGTACTAGCGGCGGCACAGATACGCAGTATTTT
cdr3_aa: CASSGTSGGTDTQYF

clone_size: few
d_call: -
v_call: TRBV5-6
j_call: TRBJ2-3
cdr3_nt: TGTGCCAGCAGCTTGATAGGGTTAATGGGAGATACGCAGTATTTT
cdr3_aa: CASSLIGLMGDTQYF

clone_size: many
d_call: -
v_call: TRBV11-2
j_call: TRBJ2-1
cdr3_nt: TGTGCCAGCAGCTTACTGAATGAGCAGTTCTTC
cdr3_aa: CASSLLNEQFF

clone_size: few
d_call: -
v_call: TRBV20-1
j_call: TRBJ2-3
cdr3_nt: TGCAGTGCCTGGGGGGAACCTAGCACAGATACGCAGTATTTT
cdr3_aa: CSAWGEPSTDTQYF

clone_size: -
d_call: TRBD2
v_call: TRBV6-5
j_call: TRBJ2-7
cdr3_nt: TGTGCCAGCAGTTACTCGACTAGCGGGAGGGGCGTGCAGTACTTC
cdr3_aa: CASSYSTSGRGVQYF

clone_size: -
d_call: -
v_call: TRBV6-2/TRBV6-3
j_call: TRBJ2-7
cdr3_nt: TGTGCCAGCATGAGGGGGGTCTACGAGCAGTACTTC
cdr3_aa: CASMRGVYEQYF

clone_size: many
d_call: -
v_call: TRBV20-1
j_call: TRBJ1-1
cdr3_nt: TGCAGTGCTAGAGCTCAGGCTCCCGGGGGCACTGAAGCTTTCTTT
cdr3_aa: CSARAQAPGGTEAFF

clone_size: -
d_call: TRBD2
v_call: TRBV5-3
j_call: TRBJ2-3
cdr3_nt: TGTGCCAGCAGCTTGGGCCTTGGCGGGAGGGGAGATGCGCAGTATTTT
cdr3_aa: CASSLGLGGRGDAQYF

clone_size: many
d_call: TRBD2
v_call: TRBV20-1
j_call: TRBJ2-7
cdr3_nt: TGCAGTGCTAGAGGACCCCTCCCTAGCGGGAGGCCGTACGAGCAGTACTTC
cdr3_aa: CSARGPLPSGRPYEQYF

clone_size: many
d_call: -
v_call: TRBV15
j_call: TRBJ2-7
cdr3_nt: TGTGCCACCAGCAGAGATCGGGGCAGTCTCTCCTACGAGCAGTACTTC
cdr3_aa: CATSRDRGSLSYEQYF

clone_size: -
d_call: -
v_call: TRBV27
j_call: TRBJ1-1
cdr3_nt: TGTGCCAGCTCATCCCACCCCACGGGCGTAGCTTTCTTT
cdr3_aa: CASSSHPTGVAFF

clone_size: -
d_call: TRBD1
v_call: TRBV3-1
j_call: TRBJ1-1
cdr3_nt: TGTGCCAGCAGCCAAGGTCGGACAGGGGGCTGGAACACTGAAGCTTTCTTT
cdr3_aa: CASSQGRTGGWNTEAFF

clone_size: -
d_call: TRBD2
v_call: TRBV18
j_call: TRBJ2-5
cdr3_nt: TGTGCCAGCTCATCATCCTTCCGTACTAGCGAGTCCTACAATGAGCAGTACTTC
cdr3_aa: CASSSSFRTSESYNEQYF

clone_size: few
d_call: TRBD1
v_call: TRBV6-6
j_call: TRBJ1-2
cdr3_nt: TGTGCCAGCAGTTACTCGCAGGGGGCGGATGGCTACACCTTC
cdr3_aa: CASSYSQGADGYTF

clone_size: -
d_call: -
v_call: TRBV3-1
j_call: TRBJ2-2
cdr3_nt: TGTGCCAGCAGCCACCTTATAGGTACCGGGGAGCTGTTTTTT
cdr3_aa: CASSHLIGTGELFF

clone_size: few
d_call: -
v_call: TRBV27
j_call: TRBJ2-4
cdr3_nt: TGTGCCAGCCGGGGCCCCTCGGCAGGCAAAAACATTCAGTACTTC
cdr3_aa: CASRGPSAGKNIQYF

clone_size: -
d_call: TRBD1
v_call: TRBV6-2/TRBV6-3
j_call: TRBJ2-5
cdr3_nt: TGTGCCAGCAGTTACTCGGGGACAGACCAAGAGACCCAGTACTTC
cdr3_aa: CASSYSGTDQETQYF

clone_size: many
d_call: -
v_call: TRBV28
j_call: TRBJ2-3
cdr3_nt: TGTGCCAGCAGTTTAGAGGGGTCGGGCACAGATACGCAGTATTTT
cdr3_aa: CASSLEGSGTDTQYF

clone_size: many
d_call: -
v_call: TRBV20-1
j_call: TRBJ2-3
cdr3_nt: TGCAGTGCTCCCGACCTGGATACGCAGTATTTT
cdr3_aa: CSAPDLDTQYF

clone_size: many
d_call: TRBD1
v_call: TRBV3-1
j_call: TRBJ1-1
cdr3_nt: TGTGCCAGCAGCCCGTTCGGAGGGGGCCGGAACACTGAAGCTTTCTTT
cdr3_aa: CASSPFGGGRNTEAFF

clone_size: many
d_call: TRBD1
v_call: TRBV2
j_call: TRBJ1-1
cdr3_nt: TGTGCCAGCAGGGGACAGGGGGCTGAAGCTTTCTTT
cdr3_aa: CASRGQGAEAFF

clone_size: few
d_call: TRBD1
v_call: TRBV19
j_call: TRBJ2-1
cdr3_nt: TGTGCCAGTAGTATAGGACAGGGGGGGGATGAGCAGTTCTTC
cdr3_aa: CASSIGQGGDEQFF